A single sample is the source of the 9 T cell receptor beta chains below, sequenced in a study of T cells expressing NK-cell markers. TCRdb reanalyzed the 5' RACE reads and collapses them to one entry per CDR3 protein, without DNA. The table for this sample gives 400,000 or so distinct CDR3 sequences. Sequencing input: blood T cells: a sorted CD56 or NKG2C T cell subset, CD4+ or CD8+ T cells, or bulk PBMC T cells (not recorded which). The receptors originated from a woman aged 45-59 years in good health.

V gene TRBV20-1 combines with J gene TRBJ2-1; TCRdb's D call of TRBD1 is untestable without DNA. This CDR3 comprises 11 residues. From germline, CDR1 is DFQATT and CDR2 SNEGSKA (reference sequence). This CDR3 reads CSAKTGLEQFF.

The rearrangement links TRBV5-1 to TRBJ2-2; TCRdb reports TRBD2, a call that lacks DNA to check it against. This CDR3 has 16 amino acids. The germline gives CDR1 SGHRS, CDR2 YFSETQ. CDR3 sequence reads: CASSFTGTTNTGELFF.

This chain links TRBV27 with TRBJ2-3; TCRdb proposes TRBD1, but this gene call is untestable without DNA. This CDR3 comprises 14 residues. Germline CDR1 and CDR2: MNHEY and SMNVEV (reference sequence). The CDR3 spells CASSSPGVSDTQYF.

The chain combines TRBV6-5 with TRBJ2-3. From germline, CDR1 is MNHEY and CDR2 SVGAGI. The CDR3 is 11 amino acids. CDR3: CASSTRHTQYF.

The CDR3 protein is CASSLVTSGITDTQYF. This chain connects TRBV7-8 to TRBJ2-3; TCRdb lists TRBD2, though no DNA is available to test this call. From germline, CDR1 is SGHVS and CDR2 FQNEAQ. The CDR3 runs to 16 residues.

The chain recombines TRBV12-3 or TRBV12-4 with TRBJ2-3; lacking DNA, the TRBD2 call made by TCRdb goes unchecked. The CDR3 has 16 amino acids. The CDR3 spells CASSTGTSPRTDTQYF.

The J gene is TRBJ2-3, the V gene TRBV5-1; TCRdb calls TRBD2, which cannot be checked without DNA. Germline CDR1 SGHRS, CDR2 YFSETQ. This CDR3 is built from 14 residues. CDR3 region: CASSTRGGADTQYF.

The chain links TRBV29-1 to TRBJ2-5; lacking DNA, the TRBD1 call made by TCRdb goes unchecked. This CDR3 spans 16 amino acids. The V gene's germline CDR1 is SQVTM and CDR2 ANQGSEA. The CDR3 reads CSVHLTGTGGGETQYF.

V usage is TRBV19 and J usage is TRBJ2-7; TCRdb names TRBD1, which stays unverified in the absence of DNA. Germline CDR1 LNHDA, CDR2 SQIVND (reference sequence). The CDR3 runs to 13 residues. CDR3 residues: CASRDISLNEQYF. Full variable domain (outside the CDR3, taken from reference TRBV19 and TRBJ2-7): DGGITQSPKYLFRKEGQNVTLSCEQNLNHDAMYWYRQDPGQGLRLIYYSQIVNDFQKGDIAEGYSVSREKKESFPLTVTSAQKNPTAFYLCASRDISLNEQYFGPGTRLTVT.